This T cell receptor (beta chain) was recovered during a study of graft-versus-host responses after intestinal transplantation. Study overall: Those transplanted obtained multivisceral, liver-intestinal, or isolated intestinal grafts.

TCRdb keeps only in-frame clones here, not all; method: immunoSEQ multiplex PCR. In the table there are about 92,000 clones, 75% to 95% of which are singletons. Study results and limitations: Clonal ratios of graft-versus-host to host-versus-graft in allografts were high for patients exhibiting graft-donor T cell macrochimerism.

Details on this clone: What it recognizes is unknown.

This TCR was sampled from a human donor who received an intestinal transplant. The sequencing here drew on unstimulated CD8+ T cells sorted from spleen or lymph node cells, taken before intestinal transplant.

CDR3 coding DNA: TGCGCCAGCAGCCTCCTCGCTCCTCACTCAGACTCCTACGAGCAGTACTTC. This gives the protein CASSLLAPHSDSYEQYF. This chain connects TRBV4-1 to TRBJ2-7, with unresolved D. This CDR3 has 17 residues. The ends were cut back, 4 bases at V and 0 bases at J, with 19 bases in the middle. CDR1 and CDR2 (germline): MGHRA, YSYEKL.